Included here is one T cell receptor (beta chain) sequence, with context. Its antigen is unidentified. The sample comes from a study of PD-L1 blockade in urothelial cancer. Study-level background: T cells were recovered from blood samples at a median of 141,255.

This sample's time point: pretreatment peripheral blood. Patient disease was locally advanced or metastatic urothelial carcinoma. Germline-derived CDR1 and CDR2 are KGHSY and FQNENV. CDR3 size: 15 residues. V lost 6 bases to trimming and J lost 8 bases, with 22 bases between them. Assay: immunoSEQ multiplex PCR; the TCRdb copy retains only in-frame clones and omits some. The sample holds 85,000 to 90,000 clones; around 89% are singletons and the top ten take roughly 0.97%. Points from the study as a whole: Durable-benefit patients expanded tumor-associated blood clones more at 3 weeks.

The TCR comes from an elderly woman with urothelial cancer. Sequencing was performed on PBMCs, taken around atezolizumab (anti-PD-L1) treatment. The rearrangement uses TRBV16 and TRBJ1-2; D is ambiguous. The CDR3 nucleotides are TGTGCCAGCAGTCCTACCCCGGCAGGCCTTTGGGGCTACACCTTC. It codes for CASSPTPAGLWGYTF.